This TCR beta chain was profiled in a study of STAT3 mutations in large granular lymphocyte leukemia. About the research overall: Over half of T-LGLL patients had one or more immunosuppressive regimens. General observations from the study: Some patients had dominant TCR clones larger than their STAT3 mutant burden. Differing intervals and regimens complicate linking therapy response to clone burden. In T-cell large granular lymphocyte leukemia, about half of patients showed multiple immunodominant subclonotypes.

TCRbeta libraries averaged around 41,000 productive templates per sample. Data came from immunoSEQ multiplex PCR; TCRdb stores just in-frame clones and leaves some out. Among 10,000 to 15,000 clones, 88% were seen once, and the ten largest hold roughly 12%. With 8 bases clipped from V and 1 base from J, the junction kept 6 bases outside the gene matches. Germline V gene data show CDR1 as MGHDK and CDR2 as SYGVNS. This CDR3 is built from 15 residues. On this clone itself: What it binds is unknown.

This receptor was identified in a human donor with T large granular lymphocyte leukemia. Some clones in this sample may be carry-over from other donors' samples. Sequences were obtained from PBMCs. The chain is built from TRBV25-1 and TRBJ1-4; 8 nucleotides align to TRBD1. This CDR3 reads CASQGRGLTNEKLFF. CDR3 coding DNA: TGTGCCAGCCAAGGCAGGGGGCTAACTAATGAAAAACTGTTTTTT.